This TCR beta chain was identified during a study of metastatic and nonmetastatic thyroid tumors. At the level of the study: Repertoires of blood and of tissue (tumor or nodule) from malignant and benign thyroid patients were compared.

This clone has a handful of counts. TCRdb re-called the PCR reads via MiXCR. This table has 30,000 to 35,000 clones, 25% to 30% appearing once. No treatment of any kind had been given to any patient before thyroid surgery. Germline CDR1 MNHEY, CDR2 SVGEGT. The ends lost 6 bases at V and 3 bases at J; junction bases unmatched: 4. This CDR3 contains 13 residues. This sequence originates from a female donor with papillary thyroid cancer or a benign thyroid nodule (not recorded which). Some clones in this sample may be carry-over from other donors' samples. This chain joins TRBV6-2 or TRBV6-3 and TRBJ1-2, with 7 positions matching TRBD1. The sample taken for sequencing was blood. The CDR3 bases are TGTGCCAGCAGCCGCGACAGGGACTATGGCTACACCTTC. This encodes CASSRDRDYGYTF.